This is a list of T cell receptor beta chains from one sample in a study of regulatory T cells in long-lasting Graves disease. TCRdb ran MiXCR on the multiplex PCR reads and lists one entry per CDR3 protein. This sample has a few hundred thousand distinct CDR3 sequences, with about 20% found just once. This sample comprised peripheral blood mononuclear cells (PBMCs), obtained when the disease was refractory, from a patient treated with antithyroid drugs. All receptors come from a female donor with Graves disease. Each CDR3 is given with its conserved first and last residue. The D gene is left open where the match is weak. The listing skips clone size in some rows; elsewhere it reads once, few, many or a size class.

>.|TRBV6-2/TRBV6-3|TRBJ1-1|.
CASSSTDGLNTEAFF
TGTGCCAGCAGTTCGACGGACGGATTGAACACTGAAGCTTTCTTT
>.|TRBV19|TRBJ1-2|.
CASRPGHLYGYTF
TGTGCCAGTAGACCGGGACACCTCTATGGCTACACCTTC
>.|TRBV18|TRBJ2-7|few
CASSPPSRLGEQYF
TGTGCCAGCTCACCACCTTCGCGGCTCGGCGAGCAGTACTTC
>.|TRBV29-1|TRBJ1-1|.
CSVEEQRNTEAFF
TGCAGCGTTGAAGAACAGAGAAACACTGAAGCTTTCTTT
>.|TRBV28|TRBJ2-2|few
CASREGPNTGELFF
TGTGCCAGCAGAGAAGGCCCGAACACCGGGGAGCTGTTTTTT
>.|TRBV6-1|TRBJ2-1|once
CASSYEPGKVYNEQFF
TGTGCCAGCAGCTACGAACCCGGGAAGGTCTACAATGAGCAGTTCTTC
>TRBD1|TRBV19|TRBJ1-1|.
CASTDGGTGKAEAFF
TGTGCCAGTACCGACGGGGGGACAGGGAAGGCTGAAGCTTTCTTT
>TRBD1|TRBV5-5|TRBJ1-1|few
CASNVSPGGRRTEAFF
TGTGCCAGCAACGTCTCTCCAGGGGGCAGGAGGACTGAAGCTTTCTTT
>.|TRBV7-9|TRBJ1-1|few
CASSLLPPDTEAFF
TGTGCCAGCAGCTTATTGCCACCGGACACTGAAGCTTTCTTT
>TRBD1|TRBV5-1|TRBJ1-4|many
CASSLGQGPTNEKLFF
TGTGCCAGCAGCTTAGGACAGGGGCCAACTAATGAAAAACTGTTTTTT
>.|TRBV5-1|TRBJ1-1|.
CASSEVTGSNTEAFF
TGCGCCAGCAGCGAGGTTACAGGGTCGAACACTGAAGCTTTCTTT
>TRBD2|TRBV7-9|TRBJ2-7|few
CASTSGLAGLSYEQYF
TGTGCCAGCACGTCGGGACTAGCGGGACTGTCGTACGAGCAGTACTTC
>.|TRBV30|TRBJ2-7|many
CAWSVPGTRTYEQYF
TGTGCCTGGAGTGTACCGGGTACACGTACCTACGAGCAGTACTTC
>.|TRBV7-2|TRBJ2-1|few
CASSKWGTSDNEQFF
TGTGCCAGCAGCAAGTGGGGGACATCAGACAATGAGCAGTTCTTC
>TRBD1|TRBV20-1|TRBJ1-5|many
CSARDAGGGQPQHF
TGCAGTGCTAGAGATGCAGGGGGAGGTCAGCCCCAGCATTTT
>TRBD1|TRBV12-3/TRBV12-4|TRBJ2-4|few
CASKRQGENIQYF
TGTGCCAGCAAACGACAGGGAGAAAACATTCAGTACTTC
>.|TRBV10-3|TRBJ2-7|.
CTISEFGKPYEQYF
TGTACCATCAGTGAGTTCGGGAAGCCCTACGAGCAGTACTTC
>TRBD1|TRBV19|TRBJ1-2|few
CVAGTADGYTF
TGTGTCGCCGGGACAGCTGATGGTTACACCTTC
>.|TRBV20-1|TRBJ2-1|.
CSAPSFYNEQFF
TGCAGTGCTCCCAGTTTCTACAATGAGCAGTTCTTC
>.|TRBV27|TRBJ1-3|.
CASRAWGTGNTIYF
TGTGCCAGCAGGGCATGGGGAACTGGAAACACCATATATTTT
>.|TRBV7-9|TRBJ1-2|few
CASSLSYDYGYTF
TGTGCCAGCAGCTTGAGTTACGACTATGGCTACACCTTC
>.|TRBV5-4|TRBJ2-5|few
CASSSDHGTQYF
TGTGCCAGCAGCTCGGACCATGGGACCCAGTACTTC
>TRBD1|TRBV9|TRBJ2-5|.
CASSAVGQGDEETQYF
TGTGCCAGCAGCGCGGTGGGTCAGGGGGACGAGGAGACCCAGTACTTC
>.|TRBV19|TRBJ1-2|.
CASNGGVYGYTF
TGTGCCAGTAACGGGGGGGTCTATGGCTACACCTTC
>TRBD1|TRBV29-1|TRBJ1-4|few
CSVARDRGSTNEKLFF
TGCAGCGTTGCCCGGGACAGGGGGTCAACTAATGAAAAACTGTTTTTT
>.|TRBV10-3|TRBJ1-5|many
CAISESSGVGNQPQHF
TGTGCCATCAGTGAGTCCTCGGGTGTTGGCAATCAGCCCCAGCATTTT
>TRBD1|TRBV6-1|TRBJ2-7|many
CASSRTGDYEQYF
TGTGCCAGCAGTCGGACAGGGGACTACGAGCAGTACTTC
>.|TRBV6-1|TRBJ2-5|many
CASSEARRVETQYF
TGTGCCAGCAGTGAAGCACGGCGGGTAGAGACCCAGTACTTC
>.|TRBV2|TRBJ1-1|many
CASRRGGTVNTEAFF
TGTGCCAGCAGGCGGGGAGGGACGGTGAACACTGAAGCTTTCTTT
>.|TRBV15|TRBJ1-1|few
CATSRDQMRGDTEAFF
TGTGCCACCAGCAGAGATCAGATGAGGGGGGACACTGAAGCTTTCTTT
>TRBD1|TRBV4-3|TRBJ1-2|few
CASSPSTGLNYGYTF
TGCGCCAGCAGCCCCTCGACAGGGTTAAACTATGGCTACACCTTC
>.|TRBV2|TRBJ1-1|many
CASSELIAEAFF
TGTGCCAGCAGTGAATTGATCGCTGAAGCTTTCTTT